These 5 T cell receptor beta chains were all obtained from the same sample, sequenced in a study of T cells in localized non-small cell lung cancer. Profiled with immunoSEQ multiplex PCR; TCRdb holds only in-frame clones, not every one. The sample holds roughly 2,000 clones, 20% to 25% seen once. Sequencing was performed on normal lung tissue next to the tumor, taken before any cancer treatment. Receptors originate from a male donor at least 60 years old with stage I lung adenocarcinoma.

V and J are TRBV5-1 and TRBJ2-1; no clear D. The CDR3 totals 14 residues. Germline V gene sequence: CDR1 SGHRS, CDR2 YFSETQ. The V end was cut by 3 bases, the J end by 7 bases, with 14 bases between. The CDR3 sequence: CASSSDSGRNEQFF. Written as DNA, the CDR3 is TGCGCCAGCAGCTCAGACTCAGGACGGAATGAGCAGTTCTTC.

This clone is deemed medium-sized. CDR3 coding DNA: TGTGCCAGCAGTGAGGAGGGAGATTACAATGAGCAGTTCTTC. It translates to CASSEEGDYNEQFF. The chain joins TRBV9 to TRBJ2-1, with D tentatively TRBD2 (6 bases). The V and J ends lost 5 bases and 4 bases respectively, with 13 bases between them. Germline V gene data show CDR1 as SGDLS and CDR2 as YYNGEE. The CDR3 totals 14 residues.

The chain combines TRBV19 with TRBJ2-5, with D perhaps matching TRBD2 (5 bases). V was cut by 1 base and J by 5 bases, with 5 bases left in between. The germline gives CDR1 LNHDA, CDR2 SQIVND (reference sequence). This CDR3 has 12 residues. This CDR3 is CASSIAGETQYF. In DNA form, the CDR3 reads TGTGCCAGTAGTATAGCGGGGGAGACCCAGTACTTC.

This clone was counted a few times. The chain recombines TRBV11-3 with TRBJ1-2; a possible D gene is TRBD1 (5 bases). The CDR3 runs to 15 residues. Germline loops: CDR1 SGHNT, CDR2 YENEEA. Trimming stripped 5 bases from V and 2 bases from J, with 15 bases between. In DNA, the CDR3 is TGTGCCAGCAGCCCCTGGGGCGATACAAACTATGGCTACACCTTC. It is translated as CASSPWGDTNYGYTF.

This clone came up a few times. The V gene is TRBV6-8, the J gene TRBJ1-1; TRBD1 is a possible D gene (6 bases). Deletions cut 6 bases from V and 4 bases from J, with 24 bases between. This CDR3 region has 17 residues. Germline CDR1 reads MNHGY; CDR2 reads SAAAGT. The CDR3: CASSVLRYGGPTTEAFF. The CDR3 DNA reads TGTGCCAGCAGCGTACTCAGGTACGGGGGGCCGACCACTGAAGCTTTCTTT.